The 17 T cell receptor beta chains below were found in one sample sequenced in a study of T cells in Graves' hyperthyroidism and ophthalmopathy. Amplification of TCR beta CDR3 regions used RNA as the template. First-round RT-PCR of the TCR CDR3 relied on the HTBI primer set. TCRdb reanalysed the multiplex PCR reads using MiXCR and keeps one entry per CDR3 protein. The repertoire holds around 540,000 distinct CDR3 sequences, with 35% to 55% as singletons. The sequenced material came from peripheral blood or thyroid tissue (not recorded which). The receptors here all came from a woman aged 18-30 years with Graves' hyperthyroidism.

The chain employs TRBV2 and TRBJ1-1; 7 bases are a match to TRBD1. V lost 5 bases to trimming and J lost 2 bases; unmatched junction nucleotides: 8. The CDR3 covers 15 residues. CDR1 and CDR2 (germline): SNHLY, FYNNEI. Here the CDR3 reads CASSSDGQVNTEAFF. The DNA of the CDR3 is TGTGCCAGCAGTTCAGACGGACAGGTTAACACTGAAGCTTTCTTT.

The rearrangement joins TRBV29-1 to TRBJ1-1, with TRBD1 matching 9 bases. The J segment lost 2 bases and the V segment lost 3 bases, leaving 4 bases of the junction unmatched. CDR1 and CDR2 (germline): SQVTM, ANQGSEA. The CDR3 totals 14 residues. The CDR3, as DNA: TGCAGCGTTGAGGACAGGGGAATCAACACTGAAGCTTTCTTT. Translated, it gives CSVEDRGINTEAFF.

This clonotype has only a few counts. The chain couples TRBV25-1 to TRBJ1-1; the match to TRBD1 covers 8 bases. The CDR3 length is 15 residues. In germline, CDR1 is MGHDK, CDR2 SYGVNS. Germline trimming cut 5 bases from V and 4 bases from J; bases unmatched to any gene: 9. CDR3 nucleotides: TGTGCCAGCAGTCGGGGACAGGTAGCAGGCACTGAAGCTTTCTTT. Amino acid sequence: CASSRGQVAGTEAFF. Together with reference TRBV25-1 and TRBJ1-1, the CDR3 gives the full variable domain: EADIYQTPRYLVIGTGKKITLECSQTMGHDKMYWYQQDPGMELHLIHYSYGVNSTEKGDLSSESTVSRIRTEHFPLTLESARPSHTSQYLCASSRGQVAGTEAFFGQGTRLTVV.

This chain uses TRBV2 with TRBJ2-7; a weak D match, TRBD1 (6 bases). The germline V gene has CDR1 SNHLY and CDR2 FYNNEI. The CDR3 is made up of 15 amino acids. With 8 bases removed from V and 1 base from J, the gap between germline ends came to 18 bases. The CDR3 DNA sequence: TGTGCCAGCGTCGCATTCCAGGGGTCTTCCTACGAGCAGTACTTC. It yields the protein CASVAFQGSSYEQYF.

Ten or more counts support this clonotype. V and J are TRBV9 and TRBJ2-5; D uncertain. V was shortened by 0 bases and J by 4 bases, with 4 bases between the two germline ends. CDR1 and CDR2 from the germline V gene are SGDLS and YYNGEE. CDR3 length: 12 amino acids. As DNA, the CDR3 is TGTGCCAGCAGCGTAGCCGGAGAGACCCAGTACTTC. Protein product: CASSVAGETQYF.

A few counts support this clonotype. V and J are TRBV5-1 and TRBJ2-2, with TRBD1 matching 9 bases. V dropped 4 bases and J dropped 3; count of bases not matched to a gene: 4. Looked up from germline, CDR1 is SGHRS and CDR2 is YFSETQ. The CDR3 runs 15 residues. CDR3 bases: TGCGCCAGCAGCAGGACAGGGGTCGACACCGGGGAGCTGTTTTTT. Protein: CASSRTGVDTGELFF.

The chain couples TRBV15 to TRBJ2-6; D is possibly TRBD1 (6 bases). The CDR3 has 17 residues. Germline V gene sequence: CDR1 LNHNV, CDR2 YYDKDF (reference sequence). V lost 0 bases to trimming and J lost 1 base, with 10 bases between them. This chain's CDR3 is CATSRDKQGSGANVLTF. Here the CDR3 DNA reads TGTGCCACCAGCAGAGACAAACAGGGTTCTGGGGCCAACGTCCTGACTTTC. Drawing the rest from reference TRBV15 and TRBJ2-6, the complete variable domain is DAMVIQNPRYQVTQFGKPVTLSCSQTLNHNVMYWYQQKSSQAPKLLFHYYDKDFNNEADTPDNFQSRRPNTSFCFLDIRSPGLGDTAMYLCATSRDKQGSGANVLTFGAGSRLTVL.

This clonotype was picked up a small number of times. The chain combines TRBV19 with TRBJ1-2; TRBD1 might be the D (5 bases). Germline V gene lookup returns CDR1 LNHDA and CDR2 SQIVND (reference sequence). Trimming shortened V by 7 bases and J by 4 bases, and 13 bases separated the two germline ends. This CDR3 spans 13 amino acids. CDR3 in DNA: TGTGCCAGTACGGGACGGACCGGCTATGGCTACACCTTC. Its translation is CASTGRTGYGYTF.

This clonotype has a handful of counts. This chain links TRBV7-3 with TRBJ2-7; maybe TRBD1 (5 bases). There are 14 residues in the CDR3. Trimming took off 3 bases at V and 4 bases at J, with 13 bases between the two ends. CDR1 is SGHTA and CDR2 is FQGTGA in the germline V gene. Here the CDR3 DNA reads TGTGCCAGCAGCTTGGCAGGGCAAATTTACGAGCAGTACTTC. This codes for CASSLAGQIYEQYF.

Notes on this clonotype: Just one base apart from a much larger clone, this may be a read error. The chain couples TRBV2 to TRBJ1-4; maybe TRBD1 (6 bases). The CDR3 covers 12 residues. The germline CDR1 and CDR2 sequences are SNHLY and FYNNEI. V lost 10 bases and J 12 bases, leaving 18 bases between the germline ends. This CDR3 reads CAISSTGRELFF. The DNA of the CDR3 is TGTGCCATCAGCTCCACAGGGAGGGAACTGTTTTTT.

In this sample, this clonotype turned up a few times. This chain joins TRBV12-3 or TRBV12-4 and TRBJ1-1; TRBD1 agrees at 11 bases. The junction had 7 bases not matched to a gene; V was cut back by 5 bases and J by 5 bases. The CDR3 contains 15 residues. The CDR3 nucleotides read TGTGCCAGCAGTCCCCGGGACAGGGGGGGGACTGAAGCTTTCTTT. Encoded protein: CASSPRDRGGTEAFF.

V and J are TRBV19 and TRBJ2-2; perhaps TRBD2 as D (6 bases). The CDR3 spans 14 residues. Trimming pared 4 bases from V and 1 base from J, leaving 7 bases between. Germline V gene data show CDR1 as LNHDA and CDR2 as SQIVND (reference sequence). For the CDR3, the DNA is TGTGCCAGTAGTAAGGGACTGAACACCGGGGAGCTGTTTTTT. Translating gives CASSKGLNTGELFF.

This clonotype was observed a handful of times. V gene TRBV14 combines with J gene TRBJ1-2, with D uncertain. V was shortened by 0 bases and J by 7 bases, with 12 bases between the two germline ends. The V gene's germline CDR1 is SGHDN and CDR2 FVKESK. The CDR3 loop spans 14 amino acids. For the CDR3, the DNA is TGTGCCAGCAGCCAAGATCTTTCACCTCCTGGCTACACCTTC. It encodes CASSQDLSPPGYTF.

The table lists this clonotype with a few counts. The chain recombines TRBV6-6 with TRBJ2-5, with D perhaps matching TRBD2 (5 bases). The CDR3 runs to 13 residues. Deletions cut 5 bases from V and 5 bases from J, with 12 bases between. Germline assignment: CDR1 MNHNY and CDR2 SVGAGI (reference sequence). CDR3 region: CASSRIERETQYF. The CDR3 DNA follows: TGTGCCAGCAGTCGGATCGAGCGGGAGACCCAGTACTTC.

CDR3 residues: CASTPGGAVGYTF. For the CDR3, the DNA is TGTGCCAGCACACCCGGGGGCGCGGTTGGCTACACCTTC. The chain uses TRBV6-1 and TRBJ1-2; tentative D call: TRBD1 (6 bases). The V gene's germline CDR1 is MNHNS and CDR2 SASEGT. This CDR3 region has 13 residues. The germline V and J ends were trimmed by 7 bases and 7 bases, with 16 bases remaining between them.

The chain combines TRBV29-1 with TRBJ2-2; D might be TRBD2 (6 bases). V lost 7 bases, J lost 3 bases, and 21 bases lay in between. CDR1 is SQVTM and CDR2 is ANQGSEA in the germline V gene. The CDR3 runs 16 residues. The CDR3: CSAAMKAGPYTGELFF. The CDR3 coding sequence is TGCAGCGCCGCCATGAAAGCGGGCCCGTACACCGGGGAGCTGTTTTTT.

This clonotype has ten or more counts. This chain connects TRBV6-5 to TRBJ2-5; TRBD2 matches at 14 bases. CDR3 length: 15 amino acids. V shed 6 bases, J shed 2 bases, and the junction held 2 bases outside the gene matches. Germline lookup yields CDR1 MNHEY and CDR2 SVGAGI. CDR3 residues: CASRTSGRVQETQYF. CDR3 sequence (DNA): TGTGCCAGCAGGACTAGCGGGAGGGTACAAGAGACCCAGTACTTC.